This record looks at one TCR beta chain sequence and its context. The data originate from a study of blood T cell repertoires in COVID-19. On the study more broadly: From the United States, Italy and Spain came samples of acute and convalescent COVID-19. The cDNA or gDNA used as material had been derived from T cells, B-cell-depleted T cells, or PBMCs.

The CDR3 consists of 12 residues. Germline V gene data show CDR1 as SGHDN and CDR2 as FVKESK. V was trimmed by 3 bases and J by 7 bases, leaving 10 bases between them. The authors' processing: Nucleated cell counts were estimated from reference gene primer amplification. Measured with immunoSEQ multiplex PCR; TCRdb has only the in-frame clones, and not every one. V and J calls and clone size follow that table, whereas D and trimming were derived from the DNA. The data show 260,000 or so clones, roughly 87% seen once. The sample comprised peripheral blood. V and J are TRBV14 and TRBJ2-7; D ambiguous. The clonotype was recovered from a human donor in a cohort sampled during active COVID-19. CDR3 in amino acids: CASSHPFREQYF. The CDR3 coding sequence is TGTGCCAGCAGCCATCCCTTCCGGGAGCAGTACTTC.